The rows below give T cell receptor beta chains drawn from one sample of a study of immune heterogeneity within non-small cell lung tumors. TCRdb re-derived calls from the multiplex PCR reads in MiXCR, one entry per CDR3 protein. The table lists around 23,000 distinct CDR3 sequences, 27% of them singletons. Sequenced sample: lung tumor tissue. The receptor set was obtained from a man between 35 and 55 years old with non-small cell lung cancer. The conserved cysteine and the conserved F or W are not part of the CDR3 here. A D gene is named only where the DNA matches it firmly. Expanded clones are given a class, and other clones once, few, many or no size at all.

j_call v_call clone_size d_call cdr3_aa
TRBJ2-2 TRBV5-1 NA TRBD2 ASSLYAGVGKTGELF
TRBJ1-6 TRBV20-1 few NA SATKGNNSPLH
TRBJ1-1 TRBV7-8 many NA ASSLARDRRSF
TRBJ1-2 TRBV10-3 few NA AIEGETNYGYT
TRBJ2-5 TRBV12-5 many NA ASAAQGLKETQY
TRBJ1-5 TRBV12-3/TRBV12-4 many NA ASSPEGGNQPQH
TRBJ2-7 TRBV20-1 medium-sized TRBD2 SARYGYSGRKYEQY
TRBJ2-7 TRBV10-3 few NA AISERSSEQY
TRBJ2-2 TRBV30 many NA AWSAGSTTGELF
TRBJ1-2 TRBV7-9 NA NA ASSLTGHRWAPNYGYT
TRBJ2-3 TRBV20-1 many TRBD2 SARASGSTDTQY
TRBJ1-5 TRBV7-2 once NA ASSGEPTFSGPQH
TRBJ1-1 TRBV6-1 few TRBD1 ASRGQGLTEAF
TRBJ1-5 TRBV9 NA NA ASSVEAGEGQPQH
TRBJ2-7 TRBV27 many TRBD1 ASSPQGKESYEQY
TRBJ2-7 TRBV6-4 many NA AAEGGLGYEQY
TRBJ1-1 TRBV7-6 few TRBD1 ASSSLPGQEAF
TRBJ2-2 TRBV28 many NA ASSPTGTGELF
TRBJ2-1 TRBV20-1 few NA SARINRVGVNEQF
TRBJ2-3 TRBV5-1 medium-sized TRBD1 ASSQGTGSDDTQY
TRBJ1-2 TRBV20-1 NA NA SARAQARDGYT
TRBJ1-2 TRBV12-3/TRBV12-4 many NA ASSLGTFRT
TRBJ1-4 TRBV5-1 medium-sized NA ASSQRGAQLEKLF
TRBJ2-7 TRBV15 many TRBD2 ATSSFGTSGSYYEQY
TRBJ2-1 TRBV19 many TRBD2 ASKSLAGAGNEQF
TRBJ1-3 TRBV5-1 many NA ASSEIGGNTIY
TRBJ2-1 TRBV18 NA NA ASSPNLSYNEQF